These T cell receptor beta chains were read from a single sample in a study of CD8+ T cells in alopecia areata. This table comes from immunoSEQ multiplex PCR, and its TCRdb copy is limited to in-frame clones, with some not included. The table shows about 210,000 clones, with about 40% occurring only once. The sequenced sample was CD4+ T cells sorted from blood, obtained at approximately week 37, from a patient treated with tofacitinib. These receptors were obtained from a human donor with alopecia areata. Each CDR3 is given with its conserved first and last residue. D genes are given only for firm matches. Not all rows give a size; the values are once, few, many and, for expanded clones, a class.

j_gene: TRBJ2-7; abundance: .; v_gene: TRBV28; d_gene: .; CDR3aa: CASRPPGQGIHEQYF; CDR3nt: TGTGCCAGCAGACCCCCCGGGCAGGGTATCCACGAGCAGTACTTC
j_gene: TRBJ2-7; abundance: .; v_gene: TRBV2; d_gene: .; CDR3aa: CASSEARDEQYF; CDR3nt: TGTGCCAGCAGTGAAGCGCGCGACGAGCAGTACTTC
j_gene: TRBJ1-2; abundance: .; v_gene: TRBV5-1; d_gene: .; CDR3aa: CASSLAGFGATEGYTF; CDR3nt: TGCGCCAGCAGCTTGGCGGGGTTCGGGGCGACGGAAGGCTACACCTTC
j_gene: TRBJ2-7; abundance: .; v_gene: TRBV30; d_gene: .; CDR3aa: CAWSGFRAHEQYF; CDR3nt: TGTGCCTGGAGTGGGTTCAGGGCCCACGAGCAGTACTTC
j_gene: TRBJ2-7; abundance: few; v_gene: TRBV30; d_gene: .; CDR3aa: CAWSVDRPQYF; CDR3nt: TGTGCCTGGAGTGTAGACAGGCCGCAGTACTTC
j_gene: TRBJ2-7; abundance: .; v_gene: TRBV2; d_gene: .; CDR3aa: CASRTDGRVYEQYF; CDR3nt: TGTGCCAGCAGGACCGATGGACGGGTCTACGAGCAGTACTTC
j_gene: TRBJ2-1; abundance: few; v_gene: TRBV28; d_gene: TRBD2; CDR3aa: CASSAPGTSGDNEQFF; CDR3nt: TGTGCCAGCAGTGCACCCGGGACTAGCGGAGACAATGAGCAGTTCTTC
j_gene: TRBJ2-7; abundance: .; v_gene: TRBV5-1; d_gene: .; CDR3aa: CASSLQSYEQYF; CDR3nt: TGCGCCAGCAGCTTGCAGTCGTACGAGCAGTACTTC
j_gene: TRBJ1-5; abundance: few; v_gene: TRBV30; d_gene: .; CDR3aa: CAWSVRANQPQHF; CDR3nt: TGTGCCTGGAGTGTACGCGCGAATCAGCCCCAGCATTTT
j_gene: TRBJ1-2; abundance: once; v_gene: TRBV7-9; d_gene: .; CDR3aa: CASSFGSGSNYGYTF; CDR3nt: TGTGCCAGCAGCTTCGGATCCGGCTCTAACTATGGCTACACCTTC
j_gene: TRBJ2-7; abundance: .; v_gene: TRBV7-2; d_gene: TRBD2; CDR3aa: CASSLVTSGRVEQYF; CDR3nt: TGTGCCAGCAGCTTAGTGACTAGCGGGAGGGTCGAGCAGTACTTC
j_gene: TRBJ2-1; abundance: .; v_gene: TRBV29-1; d_gene: TRBD2; CDR3aa: CSVPRPNFSGRNYNEQFF; CDR3nt: TGCAGCGTTCCAAGACCCAACTTTAGCGGGAGGAACTACAATGAGCAGTTCTTC
j_gene: TRBJ2-5; abundance: .; v_gene: TRBV29-1; d_gene: TRBD2; CDR3aa: CSVSRGLAGGNSQETQYF; CDR3nt: TGCAGCGTCTCGCGCGGGCTAGCGGGAGGGAACTCACAAGAGACCCAGTACTTC
j_gene: TRBJ1-2; abundance: .; v_gene: TRBV29-1; d_gene: .; CDR3aa: CSVETTFYGYTF; CDR3nt: TGCAGCGTTGAAACAACCTTCTATGGCTACACCTTC
j_gene: TRBJ1-4; abundance: .; v_gene: TRBV4-3; d_gene: .; CDR3aa: CASSQDFDRPNEKLFF; CDR3nt: TGCGCCAGCAGCCAAGATTTCGACAGGCCTAATGAAAAACTGTTTTTT
j_gene: TRBJ1-3; abundance: .; v_gene: TRBV28; d_gene: .; CDR3aa: CASTFGAPSGNTIYF; CDR3nt: TGTGCCAGCACCTTCGGGGCCCCGTCTGGAAACACCATATATTTT
j_gene: TRBJ2-6; abundance: .; v_gene: TRBV19; d_gene: .; CDR3aa: CASSASGANVLTF; CDR3nt: TGTGCCAGTTCTGCCTCTGGGGCCAACGTCCTGACTTTC
j_gene: TRBJ2-7; abundance: .; v_gene: TRBV19; d_gene: .; CDR3aa: CASSRTPGTTEQYF; CDR3nt: TGTGCCAGTAGTAGAACACCAGGGACAACCGAGCAGTACTTC
j_gene: TRBJ2-5; abundance: .; v_gene: TRBV7-3; d_gene: .; CDR3aa: CASSLGVQETQYF; CDR3nt: TGTGCCAGCAGCTTAGGCGTCCAAGAGACCCAGTACTTC
j_gene: TRBJ2-3; abundance: .; v_gene: TRBV7-2; d_gene: .; CDR3aa: CASSLGTQGTQYF; CDR3nt: TGTGCCAGCAGCTTAGGGACACAGGGTACGCAGTATTTT
j_gene: TRBJ1-1; abundance: few; v_gene: TRBV7-2; d_gene: TRBD1; CDR3aa: CASSQPRPGGNTEAFF; CDR3nt: TGTGCCAGCAGCCAACCTCGGCCAGGGGGAAACACTGAAGCTTTCTTT
j_gene: TRBJ2-3; abundance: once; v_gene: TRBV9; d_gene: .; CDR3aa: CASSVVWRDHTDTQYF; CDR3nt: TGTGCCAGCAGCGTAGTGTGGCGGGACCACACAGATACGCAGTATTTT
j_gene: TRBJ1-2; abundance: few; v_gene: TRBV5-1; d_gene: TRBD1; CDR3aa: CASSASQGARGYTF; CDR3nt: TGCGCCAGCAGCGCGTCACAGGGGGCGCGTGGCTACACCTTC
j_gene: TRBJ2-6; abundance: .; v_gene: TRBV6-5; d_gene: .; CDR3aa: CASSRGVAGANVLTF; CDR3nt: TGTGCCAGCAGTCGTGGGGTGGCTGGGGCCAACGTCCTGACTTTC
j_gene: TRBJ2-3; abundance: .; v_gene: TRBV4-3; d_gene: TRBD2; CDR3aa: CASSQDGRGGSPDTQYF; CDR3nt: TGCGCCAGCAGCCAAGATGGTCGGGGCGGGAGTCCAGATACGCAGTATTTT
j_gene: TRBJ1-1; abundance: .; v_gene: TRBV20-1; d_gene: .; CDR3aa: CSADTGEAFF; CDR3nt: TGCAGTGCCGATACAGGTGAAGCTTTCTTT
j_gene: TRBJ2-5; abundance: few; v_gene: TRBV25-1; d_gene: .; CDR3aa: CASSELHDQETQYF; CDR3nt: TGTGCCAGCAGTGAATTGCACGACCAAGAGACCCAGTACTTC
j_gene: TRBJ2-7; abundance: .; v_gene: TRBV7-8; d_gene: .; CDR3aa: CATSRLTGPYEQYF; CDR3nt: TGTGCCACCTCGAGGCTGACAGGACCCTACGAGCAGTACTTC
j_gene: TRBJ1-1; abundance: .; v_gene: TRBV19; d_gene: .; CDR3aa: CASSMGQLKNTEAFF; CDR3nt: TGTGCCAGTAGTATGGGGCAGTTGAAGAACACTGAAGCTTTCTTT
j_gene: TRBJ2-7; abundance: few; v_gene: TRBV29-1; d_gene: TRBD2; CDR3aa: CSVGGLADYEQYF; CDR3nt: TGCAGCGTGGGGGGACTAGCGGATTACGAGCAGTACTTC
j_gene: TRBJ1-2; abundance: few; v_gene: TRBV5-4; d_gene: .; CDR3aa: CASNPGGALGYGYTF; CDR3nt: TGTGCCAGCAACCCTGGGGGGGCGCTAGGCTATGGCTACACCTTC
j_gene: TRBJ2-3; abundance: few; v_gene: TRBV7-2; d_gene: .; CDR3aa: CASSLAGQRTDTQYF; CDR3nt: TGTGCCAGCAGCTTAGCGGGACAACGCACAGATACGCAGTATTTT
j_gene: TRBJ2-3; abundance: few; v_gene: TRBV5-1; d_gene: TRBD2; CDR3aa: CASSELAGVDTQYF; CDR3nt: TGCGCCAGCAGCGAACTAGCGGGAGTAGATACGCAGTATTTT
j_gene: TRBJ1-2; abundance: .; v_gene: TRBV5-8; d_gene: TRBD1; CDR3aa: CASSFPGQGSDGYTF; CDR3nt: TGTGCCAGCAGCTTTCCGGGACAGGGTTCTGATGGCTACACCTTC
j_gene: TRBJ2-1; abundance: .; v_gene: TRBV7-9; d_gene: TRBD2; CDR3aa: CASSSLAVQRNEQFF; CDR3nt: TGTGCCAGCAGCTCTCTAGCGGTTCAGAGGAATGAGCAGTTCTTC
j_gene: TRBJ2-1; abundance: .; v_gene: TRBV7-2; d_gene: .; CDR3aa: CASSSDQTGEQFF; CDR3nt: TGTGCCAGCAGCTCGGATCAGACTGGTGAGCAGTTCTTC
j_gene: TRBJ2-2; abundance: few; v_gene: TRBV6-6; d_gene: .; CDR3aa: CASSTSDGSNTGELFF; CDR3nt: TGTGCCAGCAGTACCTCCGACGGATCGAACACCGGGGAGCTGTTTTTT
j_gene: TRBJ2-7; abundance: few; v_gene: TRBV4-1; d_gene: .; CDR3aa: CASSQTLSGRSYEQYF; CDR3nt: TGCGCCAGCAGCCAAACGCTAAGCGGGCGCTCCTACGAGCAGTACTTC
j_gene: TRBJ2-7; abundance: few; v_gene: TRBV30; d_gene: TRBD2; CDR3aa: CAWNGYSGMRNEQYF; CDR3nt: TGTGCCTGGAATGGGTATAGCGGGATGCGGAACGAGCAGTACTTC
j_gene: TRBJ2-1; abundance: once; v_gene: TRBV2; d_gene: TRBD2; CDR3aa: CASSGTSVYNEQFF; CDR3nt: TGTGCCAGCAGCGGGACTAGCGTTTACAATGAGCAGTTCTTC
j_gene: TRBJ2-7; abundance: few; v_gene: TRBV6-1; d_gene: TRBD1; CDR3aa: CASSGRGQGSYEQYF; CDR3nt: TGTGCCAGCAGTGGGCGGGGACAGGGAAGCTACGAGCAGTACTTC
j_gene: TRBJ1-5; abundance: .; v_gene: TRBV6-1; d_gene: .; CDR3aa: CASSSGTDSNQPQHF; CDR3nt: TGTGCCAGCAGCAGCGGGACGGATAGCAATCAGCCCCAGCATTTT
j_gene: TRBJ2-5; abundance: .; v_gene: TRBV30; d_gene: .; CDR3aa: CAWSVVGGKGETQYF; CDR3nt: TGTGCCTGGAGTGTAGTCGGCGGGAAGGGGGAGACCCAGTACTTC
j_gene: TRBJ2-3; abundance: .; v_gene: TRBV7-2; d_gene: .; CDR3aa: CASSPSEADTQYF; CDR3nt: TGTGCCAGCAGCCCCTCGGAGGCAGATACGCAGTATTTT
j_gene: TRBJ2-1; abundance: .; v_gene: TRBV11-2; d_gene: .; CDR3aa: CASSLGQNNEQFF; CDR3nt: TGTGCCAGCAGCTTAGGCCAAAACAATGAGCAGTTCTTC